Below are 28 T cell receptor beta chains sequenced from a single sample in a study of T cell changes during pregnancy in multiple sclerosis. Clones were read by immunoSEQ multiplex PCR, and TCRdb kept only the in-frame ones, dropping some. The sample includes 130,000 or so clones, about 93% of them seen just once. The sequencing used peripheral blood, collected before pregnancy. All receptors come from a female donor with multiple sclerosis, enrolled in a pregnancy study.

This chain links TRBV19 with TRBJ1-4; possible D gene TRBD1, 5 bases. The germline V and J ends were trimmed by 4 bases and 4 bases, with 10 bases remaining between them. The CDR3 has 14 residues. Germline V lookup: CDR1 LNHDA, CDR2 SQIVND (reference sequence). The CDR3 bases are TGTGCCAGTAGTAGGGCAGGGAATAATGAAAAACTGTTTTTT. Translated: CASSRAGNNEKLFF. The full variable domain, completed using reference TRBV19 and TRBJ1-4, is DGGITQSPKYLFRKEGQNVTLSCEQNLNHDAMYWYRQDPGQGLRLIYYSQIVNDFQKGDIAEGYSVSREKKESFPLTVTSAQKNPTAFYLCASSRAGNNEKLFFGSGTQLSVL.

This rearrangement joins TRBV7-3 to TRBJ1-3; D perhaps matches TRBD1 (6 bases). The CDR3 consists of 22 residues. The V end lost 1 base, the J end lost 8 bases, and 36 bases lay between the germline ends. In germline, CDR1 is SGHTA, CDR2 FQGTGA. CDR3 DNA sequence: TGTGCCAGCAGCTTAAAGACGGGGTACCAATCAGCTGGGGGCGAACTTGTCTACACCATATATTTT. Protein sequence: CASSLKTGYQSAGGELVYTIYF.

The gene calls are TRBV9 and TRBJ1-2; no reliable D call. Germline V gene lookup returns CDR1 SGDLS and CDR2 YYNGEE. The CDR3 extends over 12 amino acids. The V gene lost 1 base and the J gene lost 7 bases, with 8 bases spanning the gap. CDR3 sequence (DNA): TGTGCCAGCAGCGTATCGGGAGGTGGCTACACCTTC. Protein sequence: CASSVSGGGYTF. Full variable domain (rest looked up from reference TRBV9 and TRBJ1-2): DSGVTQTPKHLITATGQRVTLRCSPRSGDLSVYWYQQSLDQGLQFLIQYYNGEERAKGNILERFSAQQFPDLHSELNLSSLELGDSALYFCASSVSGGGYTFGSGTRLTVV.

This clone came up once. The V and J genes are TRBV10-3 and TRBJ1-2; possibly TRBD1 for D (6 bases). Germline V lookup: CDR1 ENHRY, CDR2 SYGVKD. Trimming took 5 bases from V and 4 from J, leaving 17 bases between them. The CDR3 length is 15 residues. CDR3 nucleotide sequence: TGTGCCATCAGTACCAAACAGGGCGGGGGCTATGGCTACACCTTC. Protein product: CAISTKQGGGYGYTF.

The chain recombines TRBV18 with TRBJ1-2, with 8 bases fitting TRBD1. Germline V gene data show CDR1 as KGHSH and CDR2 as LQKENI. The ends lost 3 bases at V and 8 bases at J; junction bases unmatched: 8. This CDR3 is 14 amino acids long. The CDR3, as DNA: TGTGCCAGCTCACCCCCAGGGGGCCTTGAAGGCTACACCTTC. Translating gives CASSPPGGLEGYTF.

This chain uses TRBV7-3 with TRBJ2-3, with TRBD2 matching 16 bases. Trimming removed 4 bases from V and 7 bases from J; junction bases left unmatched: 5. The CDR3 consists of 16 residues. Germline CDR1 is SGHTA and CDR2 is FQGTGA. DNA of the CDR3: TGTGCCAGCAGCTCAGGGACTAGCGGGAGGGATAATACGCAGTATTTT. As protein: CASSSGTSGRDNTQYF.

The gene calls are TRBV29-1 and TRBJ1-2; 8 bases are shared with TRBD1. Germline values: CDR1 SQVTM, CDR2 ANQGSEA. Losses at the gene ends were 7 bases for V and 4 bases for J; bases not matched to a gene: 8. The CDR3 is 13 amino acids. CDR3 protein: CSATGERGYGYTF. Written as DNA, the CDR3 is TGCAGCGCGACAGGGGAGCGGGGCTATGGCTACACCTTC.

The gene calls are TRBV29-1 and TRBJ1-1; 8 nucleotides align to TRBD1. Germline CDR1 is SQVTM and CDR2 is ANQGSEA. CDR3 length: 14 amino acids. After removal of 7 bases from V and 2 bases from J, the junction contained 9 bases not matched to a gene. CDR3 protein: CSAQAGTGNTEAFF. CDR3 DNA sequence: TGCAGCGCTCAAGCCGGGACAGGTAACACTGAAGCTTTCTTT.

The gene calls are TRBV9 and TRBJ1-1; D is possibly TRBD1 (5 bases). This CDR3 spans 15 amino acids. V was trimmed by 6 bases and J by 0 bases, leaving 15 bases between them. Germline lookup yields CDR1 SGDLS and CDR2 YYNGEE. The CDR3 bases are TGTGCCAGCACCCCCACTTTACAGGTGAACACTGAAGCTTTCTTT. It codes for CASTPTLQVNTEAFF. Drawing the rest from reference TRBV9 and TRBJ1-1, the complete variable domain is DSGVTQTPKHLITATGQRVTLRCSPRSGDLSVYWYQQSLDQGLQFLIQYYNGEERAKGNILERFSAQQFPDLHSELNLSSLELGDSALYFCASTPTLQVNTEAFFGQGTRLTVV.

The chain recombines TRBV9 with TRBJ2-1; 8 bases fit TRBD2. The V gene end was trimmed by 0 bases and the J gene end by 0 bases; junction bases not matched to a gene: 2. The V gene's germline CDR1 is SGDLS and CDR2 YYNGEE. This CDR3 contains 16 residues. This CDR3 is CASSVAGGSSYNEQFF. DNA for the CDR3: TGTGCCAGCAGCGTAGCGGGGGGGAGCTCCTACAATGAGCAGTTCTTC.

The chain joins TRBV30 to TRBJ2-7; TRBD1 agrees at 8 bases. Germline-derived CDR1 and CDR2 are GTSNPN and SVGIG (reference sequence). V was clipped by 2 bases and J by 6 bases; unmatched bases: 12. The CDR3 extends over 15 amino acids. The CDR3 DNA reads TGTGCCTGGAGTACCCCAGACAGGGGCGAAGCCGAGCAGTACTTC. As protein: CAWSTPDRGEAEQYF. The variable domain in full, with the rest retrieved from reference TRBV30 and TRBJ2-7, is SQTIHQWPATLVQPVGSPLSLECTVEGTSNPNLYWYRQAAGRGLQLLFYSVGIGQISSEVPQNLSASRPQDRQFILSSKKLLLSDSGFYLCAWSTPDRGEAEQYFGPGTRLTVT.

The chain recombines TRBV19 with TRBJ1-1, with D uncertain. Germline assignment: CDR1 LNHDA and CDR2 SQIVND (reference sequence). The CDR3 loop spans 13 amino acids. V gave up 5 bases and J gave up 5 bases, with 12 bases separating them. The CDR3 loop reads CASSSGVGTEAFF. In nucleotides, the CDR3 is TGTGCCAGTAGTTCCGGGGTTGGAACTGAAGCTTTCTTT.

The chain is built from TRBV2 and TRBJ1-6, with a possible D match to TRBD1 (6 bases). This CDR3 has 16 amino acids. Germline V CDR1 and CDR2: SNHLY, FYNNEI. V was cut by 6 bases and J by 7 bases, with 19 bases left in between. CDR3 nucleotides: TGTGCCAGCAGCGAGACTTTTACAGGGTCGAATTCACCCCTCCACTTT. Translated, it gives CASSETFTGSNSPLHF.

The chain carries TRBV28 and TRBJ2-3; a possible D gene is TRBD1 (6 bases). The CDR3 is made up of 15 amino acids. Germline lookup yields CDR1 MDHEN and CDR2 SYDVKM. V shed 2 bases and J shed 2 bases, with 11 bases lying between them. In DNA form, the CDR3 reads TGTGCCAGCAGTTTACCACAGGGTTACACAGATACGCAGTATTTT. Translation: CASSLPQGYTDTQYF.

V and J are TRBV10-3 and TRBJ1-2; 7 bases align to TRBD1. Germline CDR1 and CDR2: ENHRY and SYGVKD. The CDR3 has 14 amino acids. Losses at the gene ends were 3 bases for V and 5 bases for J; bases not matched to a gene: 6. CDR3 protein: CAISEGTAPYGYTF. DNA of the CDR3: TGTGCCATCAGTGAAGGGACAGCCCCTTATGGCTACACCTTC.

The CDR3 reads CASRDTGTVQETQYF. The CDR3 nucleotides are TGTGCCAGCAGAGACACTGGGACTGTCCAAGAGACCCAGTACTTC. This chain uses TRBV6-1 with TRBJ2-5; TRBD2 is a possible D gene (6 bases). Trimming took 6 bases from V and 1 from J, leaving 15 bases between them. The CDR3 is made up of 15 amino acids. Germline V gene data show CDR1 as MNHNS and CDR2 as SASEGT.

The V gene is TRBV27, the J gene TRBJ2-7, with D possibly being TRBD2 (5 bases). V shed 2 bases and J shed 0 bases, with 14 bases lying between them. The CDR3 length is 16 residues. The germline V gene has CDR1 MNHEY and CDR2 SMNVEV (reference sequence). CDR3 coding DNA: TGTGCCAGCAGTTTAATGTCGGGAAGTGGCTCCTACGAGCAGTACTTC. Residues: CASSLMSGSGSYEQYF.

The chain has TRBV30 and TRBJ1-4; D is possibly TRBD1 (5 bases). Germline CDR1 is GTSNPN and CDR2 is SVGIG (reference sequence). Trimming removed 0 bases from V and 3 bases from J, with 11 bases in between. This CDR3 contains 15 residues. DNA for the CDR3: TGTGCCTGGAGTGTGTCAGGGTTTCCTAATGAAAAACTGTTTTTT. Its translation is CAWSVSGFPNEKLFF.

This chain joins TRBV11-2 and TRBJ1-1; 8 bases agree with TRBD1. Germline V gene sequence: CDR1 SGHAT, CDR2 FQNNGV. V was pared by 5 bases and J by 1 base, with 6 bases of the junction left unmatched. The CDR3 contains 15 residues. The CDR3 is CASSTRQGRNTEAFF. The CDR3 DNA reads TGTGCCAGCAGCACCCGACAGGGGCGGAACACTGAAGCTTTCTTT.

This chain connects TRBV19 to TRBJ1-3; D is unresolved. CDR3 length: 17 amino acids. The V gene lost 3 bases and the J gene lost 6 bases, with 21 bases spanning the gap. The germline V gene encodes CDR1 LNHDA and CDR2 SQIVND (reference sequence). The CDR3 sequence: CASSINPWSFIENTIYF. In DNA, the CDR3 is TGTGCCAGTAGTATTAATCCCTGGAGTTTTATTGAAAACACCATATATTTT.

V gene TRBV28 combines with J gene TRBJ1-1; unclear D gene. CDR1 MDHEN and CDR2 SYDVKM come from the germline V gene. Trimming pared 5 bases from V and 1 base from J, leaving 11 bases between. The CDR3 contains 14 residues. The chain's CDR3 is CASSLSGGNTEAFF. The CDR3 DNA is TGTGCCAGCAGTCTCTCCGGAGGGAACACTGAAGCTTTCTTT. The full variable domain, in which reference TRBV28 and TRBJ1-1 provide the parts outside the CDR3, is DVKVTQSSRYLVKRTGEKVFLECVQDMDHENMFWYRQDPGLGLRLIYFSYDVKMKEKGDIPEGYSVSREKKERFSLILESASTNQTSMYLCASSLSGGNTEAFFGQGTRLTVV.

The chain links TRBV6-1 to TRBJ1-1, with TRBD1 identical over 7 bases. CDR3 length equals 15 residues. From germline, CDR1 is MNHNS and CDR2 SASEGT. The trim removed 7 bases at V and 1 base at J, leaving 9 bases unmatched. CDR3 DNA sequence: TGTGCCAGCACCTCCAGGGGGTTGGCGAACACTGAAGCTTTCTTT. Protein: CASTSRGLANTEAFF.

The chain joins TRBV6-1 to TRBJ2-2; 9 positions match TRBD1. This CDR3 has 15 amino acids. CDR1 and CDR2 (germline): MNHNS, SASEGT. Trimming cost V 6 bases and J 7 bases; bases outside gene matches: 9. The CDR3 sequence: CASRHEQGAGGELFF. CDR3 bases: TGTGCCAGCAGACACGAACAGGGGGCCGGCGGGGAGCTGTTTTTT.

The J gene is TRBJ1-2, the V gene TRBV9, with D possibly being TRBD1 (6 bases). There are 15 residues in the CDR3. Germline assignment: CDR1 SGDLS and CDR2 YYNGEE. V was clipped by 4 bases and J by 4 bases, with 17 bases between them. For the CDR3, the DNA is TGTGCCAGCAGCCTTGAAGGGACATCTGTCTATGGCTACACCTTC. It yields the protein CASSLEGTSVYGYTF. Supplemented by reference TRBV9 and TRBJ1-2, the full variable domain reads DSGVTQTPKHLITATGQRVTLRCSPRSGDLSVYWYQQSLDQGLQFLIQYYNGEERAKGNILERFSAQQFPDLHSELNLSSLELGDSALYFCASSLEGTSVYGYTFGSGTRLTVV.

V usage is TRBV7-9 and J usage is TRBJ2-7; 11 nucleotides match TRBD2. The CDR3 totals 17 residues. V dropped 1 base and J dropped 5; count of bases not matched to a gene: 10. From germline, CDR1 is SEHNR and CDR2 FQNEAQ (reference sequence). This CDR3 is CASSLEVLAGGGNEQYF. As DNA, the CDR3 is TGTGCCAGCAGCTTAGAAGTCTTAGCGGGGGGGGGCAACGAGCAGTACTTC.

V and J are TRBV9 and TRBJ2-7, with a possible D match to TRBD2 (6 bases). Per the germline V gene, CDR1 is SGDLS and CDR2 is YYNGEE. The V and J ends lost 3 bases and 3 bases respectively, with 16 bases between them. CDR3 length: 15 residues. The CDR3 region is CASSEGPTGVYEQYF. The CDR3 DNA sequence: TGTGCCAGCAGCGAGGGACCCACGGGAGTCTACGAGCAGTACTTC.

The chain carries TRBV7-9 and TRBJ1-1, with TRBD1 as a possible D gene (5 bases). The V gene's germline CDR1 is SEHNR and CDR2 FQNEAQ (reference sequence). V lost 4 bases and J lost 1, with 7 bases in between. The CDR3 is 13 amino acids. CDR3 in amino acids: CASSSDTNTEAFF. In DNA, the CDR3 is TGTGCCAGCAGCTCGGACACGAACACTGAAGCTTTCTTT.

The chain combines TRBV6-1 with TRBJ2-3, with TRBD2 as a possible D gene (6 bases). The CDR3 has 14 amino acids. Germline CDR1 reads MNHNS; CDR2 reads SASEGT. Between the trimmed V and J ends, which lost 1 base and 1 base, there was a span of 6 bases. The CDR3 loop reads CASSEGGGTDTQYF. The CDR3 region has the DNA TGTGCCAGCAGTGAAGGGGGGGGCACAGATACGCAGTATTTT.